One and the same sample provided the 32 T cell receptor beta chains below, sequenced in a study of blood T cell repertoires in COVID-19. Libraries were prepared by immunoSEQ multiplex PCR; TCRdb keeps only in-frame clonotypes and omits some of them. Among 74,000 or so clones listed, around 91% were seen once. Sequenced sample: peripheral blood. The receptors derive from a man aged 45 to 65 with acute or convalescent COVID-19.

The chain recombines TRBV11-1 with TRBJ2-7, with D possibly matching TRBD1 (5 bases). The CDR3 consists of 14 residues. The germline V gene has CDR1 SGHAT and CDR2 FQDESV (reference sequence). The V gene lost 4 bases and the J gene lost 2 bases, with 12 bases spanning the gap. The CDR3: CASSSRTPPYEQYF. DNA for the CDR3: TGTGCCAGCAGCTCCCGGACACCACCCTACGAGCAGTACTTC.

The chain employs TRBV10-1 and TRBJ2-1, with 10 positions matching TRBD2. CDR3 length equals 14 residues. J gave up 2 bases and V 10 bases, and 5 bases lay outside the gene matches. CDR1 is WNHNN, CDR2 SYGVQD, per germline (reference sequence). CDR3 residues: CAKTSGTAYNEQFF. DNA for the CDR3: TGCGCCAAAACTAGCGGGACAGCCTACAATGAGCAGTTCTTC.

This chain uses TRBV3-1 (or the pseudogene TRBV3-2) with TRBJ2-1; 8 bases match TRBD1. V dropped 3 bases and J dropped 8; count of bases not matched to a gene: 12. Germline V lookup: CDR1 LGHDT, CDR2 YNNKEL (reference sequence). The CDR3 loop spans 16 amino acids. CDR3 loop: CASSHNTGGGQHEQFF. CDR3 bases: TGTGCCAGCAGCCATAATACAGGGGGTGGCCAGCATGAGCAGTTCTTC.

The CDR3 region is CASSFLTDREKLFF. The CDR3 region has the DNA TGTGCCAGCAGCTTTTTGACAGATAGGGAAAAACTGTTTTTT. The genes are TRBV7-9 and TRBJ1-4, with D maybe TRBD1 (5 bases). There are 14 residues in the CDR3. V shed 3 bases and J shed 8 bases, with 13 bases lying between them. Germline V gene lookup returns CDR1 SEHNR and CDR2 FQNEAQ (reference sequence).

The V and J genes are TRBV24-1 and TRBJ2-1, with TRBD2 matching 7 bases. CDR1 is KGHDR, CDR2 SFDVKD, per germline. The CDR3 spans 18 residues. The trim removed 5 bases at V and 0 bases at J, leaving 12 bases unmatched. The CDR3 nucleotides are TGTGCCACCAGTGGGCCCTTGGCTAGCGGAGGCTCCTACAATGAGCAGTTCTTC. This codes for CATSGPLASGGSYNEQFF.

This chain connects TRBV3-1 (or the pseudogene TRBV3-2) to TRBJ1-3; TRBD1 agrees at 8 bases. Per the germline V gene, CDR1 is LGHDT and CDR2 is YNNKEL (reference sequence). J lost 9 bases, V lost 0 bases, and 4 bases had no gene match. The CDR3 runs 14 residues. CDR3 bases: TGTGCCAGCAGCCAAGACAGGGGGCATGCCACCATATATTTT. It translates to CASSQDRGHATIYF.

This clone appeared a few times. This chain connects TRBV5-1 to TRBJ2-1; TRBD1 aligns across 11 bases. The V and J ends lost 4 bases and 3 bases, in that order; junction bases with no gene match: 6. CDR3 length: 16 residues. Germline V gene lookup returns CDR1 SGHRS and CDR2 YFSETQ. CDR3 nucleotide sequence: TGCGCCAGCAGCGAATCCGGGACAGGGGGCTACAATGAGCAGTTCTTC. Its translation: CASSESGTGGYNEQFF. Together with reference TRBV5-1 and TRBJ2-1, the CDR3 gives the full variable domain: KAGVTQTPRYLIKTRGQQVTLSCSPISGHRSVSWYQQTPGQGLQFLFEYFSETQRNKGNFPGRFSGRQFSNSRSEMNVSTLELGDSALYLCASSESGTGGYNEQFFGPGTRLTVL.

The chain links TRBV24-1 to TRBJ2-1; 7 bases agree with TRBD2. J was trimmed by 4 bases and V by 6 bases; bases with no gene match: 14. This CDR3 region has 17 residues. From germline, CDR1 is KGHDR and CDR2 SFDVKD. The CDR3 DNA follows: TGTGCCACCAGTCGGGGGGTCGCGGGAGTGACTTACAATGAGCAGTTCTTC. This codes for CATSRGVAGVTYNEQFF.

This clone was seen only once. CDR3 protein: CASSPPGEGRDEQFF. In DNA form, the CDR3 reads TGTGCCAGCAGCCCCCCGGGGGAGGGCCGGGATGAGCAGTTCTTC. The genes are TRBV6-6 and TRBJ2-1, with 7 bases identical to TRBD2. There are 15 residues in the CDR3. Germline trimming cut 6 bases from V and 8 bases from J; bases unmatched to any gene: 13. Germline loops: CDR1 MNHNY, CDR2 SVGAGI (reference sequence).

The chain is built from TRBV2 and TRBJ2-2, with D possibly TRBD2 on 6 matching bases. With 4 bases removed from V and 3 bases from J, the gap between germline ends came to 15 bases. Germline V gives CDR1 SNHLY, CDR2 FYNNEI. This CDR3 comprises 16 residues. The CDR3: CASSATGTSYTGELFF. The CDR3 DNA reads as TGTGCCAGCAGTGCCACCGGAACTAGCTACACCGGGGAGCTGTTTTTT. Variable domain in full (rest from reference TRBV2 and TRBJ2-2): EPEVTQTPSHQVTQMGQEVILRCVPISNHLYFYWYRQILGQKVEFLVSFYNNEISEKSEIFDDQFSVERPDGSNFTLKIRSTKLEDSAMYFCASSATGTSYTGELFFGEGSRLTVL.

The CDR3 DNA reads TGTGCCAGCAGTTTATCCGACAGTACCCATGGCTACACCTTC. Amino acid sequence: CASSLSDSTHGYTF. The chain is built from TRBV28 and TRBJ1-2; the D gene is possibly TRBD1 (5 bases). Trimming removed 1 base at V and 6 bases at J, with 12 bases between. The CDR3 is made up of 14 amino acids. The germline V gene encodes CDR1 MDHEN and CDR2 SYDVKM.

The V and J genes are TRBV12-3 or TRBV12-4 and TRBJ2-2; D unclear. V dropped 3 bases and J dropped 6 bases, with 5 bases sitting between them. The CDR3 contains 12 residues. The CDR3 loop is CASSLSPGELFF. The CDR3 nucleotides read TGTGCCAGCAGTTTGAGCCCCGGGGAGCTGTTTTTT.

The chain recombines TRBV18 with TRBJ1-2; TRBD1 matches at 7 bases. The CDR3 loop spans 16 amino acids. With 3 bases clipped from V and 0 bases from J, the junction kept 7 bases outside the gene matches. The germline V gene has CDR1 KGHSH and CDR2 LQKENI. CDR3 DNA: TGTGCCAGCTCACCGAAAGGGACAGAAACTAACTATGGCTACACCTTC. Translation: CASSPKGTETNYGYTF.

CDR3 protein: CASRGSGMSRSENTEAFF. The CDR3 coding sequence is TGTGCCAGCAGGGGATCAGGGATGTCACGGTCTGAGAACACTGAAGCTTTCTTT. The gene calls are TRBV7-3 and TRBJ1-1; a weak D match, TRBD1 (5 bases). Germline CDR1 is SGHTA and CDR2 is FQGTGA. Between the trimmed V and J ends, which lost 6 bases and 1 base, there was a span of 24 bases. This CDR3 is built from 18 residues.

The gene calls are TRBV28 and TRBJ2-7, with TRBD2 identical over 13 bases. V lost 6 bases to trimming and J lost 9 bases; unmatched junction nucleotides: 11. Germline CDR1 reads MDHEN; CDR2 reads SYDVKM. This CDR3 has 15 amino acids. CDR3 in amino acids: CASRGGGLAGVGQYF. CDR3 in DNA: TGTGCCAGCAGGGGTGGAGGACTAGCGGGAGTGGGGCAGTACTTC. Combining the CDR3 with reference TRBV28 and TRBJ2-7 gives the whole variable domain DVKVTQSSRYLVKRTGEKVFLECVQDMDHENMFWYRQDPGLGLRLIYFSYDVKMKEKGDIPEGYSVSREKKERFSLILESASTNQTSMYLCASRGGGLAGVGQYFGPGTRLTVT.

V and J are TRBV27 and TRBJ2-7; maybe TRBD2 (6 bases). Per the germline V gene, CDR1 is MNHEY and CDR2 is SMNVEV (reference sequence). This CDR3 comprises 15 residues. V was pared by 2 bases and J by 2 bases, with 13 bases between. The CDR3 region is CASSLDGTFTYEQYF. The CDR3 DNA is TGTGCCAGCAGTTTAGATGGGACTTTCACCTACGAGCAGTACTTC.

The chain has TRBV28 and TRBJ2-7; tentative D call: TRBD1 (6 bases). Germline loops: CDR1 MDHEN, CDR2 SYDVKM. The ends were cut back, 6 bases at V and 0 bases at J, with 15 bases in the middle. The CDR3 totals 15 residues. The CDR3 DNA follows: TGTGCCAGCAGCCTCCCAGGGGAGTACTCCTACGAGCAGTACTTC. This translates into CASSLPGEYSYEQYF.

The chain employs TRBV27 and TRBJ1-5, with 8 bases fitting TRBD1. CDR1 and CDR2 from the germline V gene are MNHEY and SMNVEV (reference sequence). The CDR3 covers 14 residues. Trimming removed 5 bases from V and 9 bases from J; junction bases left unmatched: 9. The CDR3 protein is CASSAGTGWGPQHF. CDR3 bases: TGTGCCAGCAGTGCGGGGACAGGATGGGGGCCCCAGCATTTT.

This clone has more than one count but fewer than ten. The chain employs TRBV18 and TRBJ1-5, with 11 bases identical to TRBD1. CDR1 is KGHSH, CDR2 LQKENI, per germline. This CDR3 has 16 residues. The V and J ends lost 3 bases and 5 bases, in that order; junction bases with no gene match: 6. CDR3 DNA: TGTGCCAGCTCACCGGGTGGACAGGGGGCATATCAGCCCCAGCATTTT. Its protein is CASSPGGQGAYQPQHF.

The chain recombines TRBV6-4 with TRBJ1-1, with D unresolved. Trimming took 2 bases from V and 1 from J, leaving 8 bases between them. Germline loops: CDR1 MRHNA, CDR2 SNTAGT. This CDR3 contains 14 residues. The CDR3: CASSDGRENTEAFF. CDR3 coding DNA: TGTGCCAGCAGTGACGGGCGAGAGAACACTGAAGCTTTCTTT.

In its sample, this clone was seen once. This chain links TRBV7-9 with TRBJ2-3, with TRBD2 matching 11 bases. The V gene end was trimmed by 5 bases and the J gene end by 2 bases; junction bases not matched to a gene: 9. Germline V lookup: CDR1 SEHNR, CDR2 FQNEAQ (reference sequence). This CDR3 is built from 17 residues. CDR3 sequence: CASSRLTSGIYTDTQYF. The CDR3 DNA is TGTGCCAGCAGCCGTTTGACTAGCGGGATTTACACAGATACGCAGTATTTT.

This clone was observed a single time. This chain links TRBV2 with TRBJ2-1, with D perhaps TRBD2 (12 bases). Trimming left V 4 bases short and J 9 bases short, with 22 bases between. Germline V gene data show CDR1 as SNHLY and CDR2 as FYNNEI. This CDR3 has 16 residues. CDR3 sequence reads: CASSVWTSGTGGEQFF. The DNA of the CDR3 is TGTGCCAGCAGTGTTTGGACTAGCGGGACAGGGGGTGAGCAGTTCTTC.

This rearrangement joins TRBV2 to TRBJ2-3; TRBD1 matches at 11 bases. This CDR3 is 14 amino acids long. J was trimmed by 8 bases and V by 6 bases; bases with no gene match: 7. Germline assignment: CDR1 SNHLY and CDR2 FYNNEI. The chain's CDR3 is CASRGQGGQGTQYF. The CDR3 DNA reads TGTGCCAGCAGGGGACAGGGGGGACAGGGTACGCAGTATTTT.

The V gene is TRBV11-3, the J gene TRBJ1-3; 7 bases line up with TRBD1. CDR3 length: 17 amino acids. CDR1 is SGHNT and CDR2 is YENEEA in the germline V gene. The V segment lost 5 bases and the J segment 0 bases; nucleotides outside the gene matches: 10. The CDR3 DNA is TGTGCCAGCAGCCCTGACGGACAGGCAAGCTCTGGAAACACCATATATTTT. Its translation is CASSPDGQASSGNTIYF.

The genes are TRBV27 and TRBJ1-6; D ambiguous. Germline CDR1 and CDR2: MNHEY and SMNVEV (reference sequence). V shed 3 bases and J shed 5 bases, with 8 bases lying between them. The CDR3 length is 14 residues. The CDR3 here is CASSFNRDNSPLHF. In DNA form, the CDR3 reads TGTGCCAGCAGTTTCAACAGAGATAATTCACCCCTCCACTTT.

V usage is TRBV20-1 and J usage is TRBJ2-1, with 8 bases identical to TRBD2. J gave up 4 bases and V 3 bases, and 2 bases lay outside the gene matches. The CDR3 runs to 13 residues. The germline V gene has CDR1 DFQATT and CDR2 SNEGSKA (reference sequence). CDR3 nucleotides: TGCAGTGCTAGTTCTAGCGGGTACAATGAGCAGTTCTTC. Protein: CSASSSGYNEQFF.

The V gene is TRBV10-3, the J gene TRBJ1-6; D is unclear. This CDR3 comprises 14 residues. Germline V gives CDR1 ENHRY, CDR2 SYGVKD. V was trimmed by 2 bases and J by 10 bases, leaving 12 bases between them. The CDR3 reads CAISEVRVNSPLHF. CDR3 in DNA: TGTGCCATCAGTGAGGTCCGGGTGAACTCACCCCTCCACTTT.

Only one count was recorded for this clone. This chain uses TRBV10-2 with TRBJ1-5; D is possibly TRBD1 (5 bases). The germline CDR1 and CDR2 sequences are WSHSY and SAAADI. V was clipped by 1 base and J by 4 bases, with 8 bases between them. There are 14 residues in the CDR3. The CDR3 here is CASSEFGGNQPQHF. The CDR3 nucleotides read TGCGCCAGCAGTGAGTTCGGGGGAAATCAGCCCCAGCATTTT.

The J gene is TRBJ2-4, the V gene TRBV18, with D possibly matching TRBD1 (6 bases). The CDR3 extends over 16 amino acids. Germline CDR1 is KGHSH and CDR2 is LQKENI. The V end was cut by 3 bases, the J end by 0 bases, with 12 bases between. CDR3 in amino acids: CASSPRTAQAKNIQYF. CDR3 sequence (DNA): TGTGCCAGCTCACCCCGGACAGCCCAAGCCAAAAACATTCAGTACTTC.

The J gene is TRBJ1-2, the V gene TRBV29-1, with 12 bases fitting TRBD1. Germline V gene sequence: CDR1 SQVTM, CDR2 ANQGSEA. The CDR3 length is 14 residues. The junction had 7 bases not matched to a gene; V was cut back by 3 bases and J by 8 bases. The CDR3 sequence is CSVEGGTGGSGYTF. The CDR3 coding sequence is TGCAGCGTTGAGGGGGGGACAGGGGGCTCAGGCTACACCTTC. Together with reference TRBV29-1 and TRBJ1-2, the CDR3 gives the full variable domain: SAVISQKPSRDICQRGTSLTIQCQVDSQVTMMFWYRQQPGQSLTLIATANQGSEATYESGFVIDKFPISRPNLTFSTLTVSNMSPEDSSIYLCSVEGGTGGSGYTFGSGTRLTVV.

The chain employs TRBV29-1 and TRBJ1-4; no reliable D call. The germline V gene encodes CDR1 SQVTM and CDR2 ANQGSEA. The CDR3 has 13 residues. V was trimmed by 5 bases and J by 0 bases, leaving 7 bases between them. The CDR3 coding sequence is TGCAGCGTTCGGTATGCAACTAATGAAAAACTGTTTTTT. It translates to CSVRYATNEKLFF.

V and J are TRBV7-2 and TRBJ2-1; TRBD2 matches 7 bases. J was trimmed by 0 bases and V by 4 bases; bases with no gene match: 3. Looked up from germline, CDR1 is SGHTA and CDR2 is FQGNSA. CDR3 length: 15 amino acids. CDR3 protein: CASSSRENSYNEQFF. As DNA, the CDR3 is TGTGCCAGCAGCTCGCGGGAGAACTCCTACAATGAGCAGTTCTTC.